Each of the 28 T cell receptor beta chains below was sequenced from the same sample in a study of CD8+CD57+ T cells in acquired aplastic anemia. Genomic DNA, serving as template, underwent TCR beta VDJ and CDR3 profiling. TCRdb processed the reads anew with MiXCR; each CDR3 protein has one entry. This sample has about 160,000 distinct CDR3 sequences, with 35% to 55% found just once. Material: sorted CD4+, CD8+, or CD8+CD57+ T cells (not recorded which) from PBMCs. These receptors were obtained from a human donor in good health.

This clonotype was picked up many times. The CDR3 loop reads CSASGAQERLFF. CDR3 coding DNA: TGCAGTGCCAGTGGGGCCCAAGAGAGACTGTTTTTT. The V call is TRBV20-1, the J call TRBJ1-4, with a weak D call TRBD1 (5 bases). V was pared by 6 bases and J by 13 bases, with 18 bases between. The CDR3 runs to 12 residues. The V gene's germline CDR1 is DFQATT and CDR2 SNEGSKA (reference sequence).

V is TRBV24-1 and J is TRBJ2-5; no firm D call. Germline V gene sequence: CDR1 KGHDR, CDR2 SFDVKD. The CDR3 length is 14 residues. V gave up 3 bases and J gave up 2 bases, with 9 bases separating them. The CDR3 sequence: CATSDRAGQETQYF. In DNA form, the CDR3 reads TGTGCCACCAGTGATAGAGCAGGTCAAGAGACCCAGTACTTC.

The CDR3 bases are TGTGCCAGCTCACCATCAGGGACTGGAAACACCATATATTTT. Translating it yields CASSPSGTGNTIYF. V and J are TRBV18 and TRBJ1-3; possibly TRBD1 for D (5 bases). This CDR3 spans 14 amino acids. Germline CDR1 KGHSH, CDR2 LQKENI. V was shortened by 2 bases and J by 2 bases, with 7 bases between the two germline ends.

The rearrangement joins TRBV2 to TRBJ1-1, with 7 bases identical to TRBD1. Germline lookup yields CDR1 SNHLY and CDR2 FYNNEI. The CDR3 loop spans 14 amino acids. V lost 3 bases to trimming and J lost 0 bases; unmatched junction nucleotides: 1. CDR3 nucleotide sequence: TGTGCCAGCAGTGACAGGGGGATGAACACTGAAGCTTTCTTT. The encoded protein is CASSDRGMNTEAFF.

This clonotype was detected many times. The V gene is TRBV20-1, the J gene TRBJ2-3; D ambiguous. The CDR3 is 12 amino acids. Per the germline V gene, CDR1 is DFQATT and CDR2 is SNEGSKA (reference sequence). Trimming removed 6 bases from V and 2 bases from J, with 9 bases in between. The CDR3 region has the DNA TGCAGTGCACACCGGGCCACAGATACGCAGTATTTT. Translation: CSAHRATDTQYF.

This chain connects TRBV29-1 to TRBJ2-1; possibly TRBD2 for D (5 bases). Trimming took 2 bases from V and 10 from J, leaving 6 bases between them. Germline values: CDR1 SQVTM, CDR2 ANQGSEA. There are 10 residues in the CDR3. The DNA of the CDR3 is TGCAGCGTTGAATCGGGGGAGCAGTTCTTC. It specifies CSVESGEQFF.

The CDR3 is CASSLLQGVVKTQYF. CDR3 coding DNA: TGTGCCAGCAGTTTATTGCAGGGAGTCGTAAAGACCCAGTACTTC. This chain links TRBV28 with TRBJ2-5, with D perhaps assigned TRBD1 or TRBD2 (5 bases each). Germline assignment: CDR1 MDHEN and CDR2 SYDVKM. V gave up 1 base and J gave up 6 bases, with 15 bases separating them. The CDR3 runs 15 residues.

The table lists this clonotype with a few counts. The chain recombines TRBV6-2 or TRBV6-3 with TRBJ1-1; possibly TRBD1 for D (6 bases). CDR3 length: 15 amino acids. Trimming pared 7 bases from V and 4 bases from J, leaving 19 bases between. CDR1 MNHEY and CDR2 SVGEGT come from the germline V gene. The DNA of the CDR3 is TGTGCCAGCACCCTGATCCCAGGGGCTGGCACTGAAGCTTTCTTT. It codes for CASTLIPGAGTEAFF.

Ten or more counts support this clonotype. The V gene is TRBV7-9, the J gene TRBJ1-2; D is ambiguous. This CDR3 contains 15 residues. In germline, CDR1 is SEHNR, CDR2 FQNEAQ (reference sequence). The ends were cut back, 0 bases at V and 6 bases at J, with 14 bases in the middle. The CDR3 protein is CASSLAGLGSHGYTF. Here the CDR3 DNA reads TGTGCCAGCAGCTTAGCCGGTTTGGGGAGCCATGGCTACACCTTC. The entire variable domain, with the rest obtained from reference TRBV7-9 and TRBJ1-2, is as follows: DTGVSQNPRHKITKRGQNVTFRCDPISEHNRLYWYRQTLGQGPEFLTYFQNEAQLEKSRLLSDRFSAERPKGSFSTLEIQRTEQGDSAMYLCASSLAGLGSHGYTFGSGTRLTVV.

V and J are TRBV24-1 and TRBJ2-3; TRBD2 matches at 7 bases. V lost 3 bases and J lost 0; bases outside the gene matches: 8. The CDR3 has 17 residues. The germline gives CDR1 KGHDR, CDR2 SFDVKD. The CDR3 DNA sequence: TGTGCCACCAGTGATCCACGGGGGGAAATAAGCACAGATACGCAGTATTTT. This translates into CATSDPRGEISTDTQYF.

This clonotype was counted at least ten times. The V call is TRBV29-1, the J call TRBJ1-4, with unresolved D. Between the trimmed V and J ends, which lost 4 bases and 4 bases, there was a span of 7 bases. The CDR3 contains 12 residues. The V gene's germline CDR1 is SQVTM and CDR2 ANQGSEA. CDR3 sequence (DNA): TGCAGCGTTGCGGAGCGTAATGAAAAACTGTTTTTT. Its protein product is CSVAERNEKLFF.

The chain recombines TRBV7-8 with TRBJ2-5, with 11 positions matching TRBD2. This CDR3 spans 16 amino acids. V lost 5 bases to trimming and J lost 5 bases; unmatched junction nucleotides: 10. Germline V gives CDR1 SGHVS, CDR2 FQNEAQ. The CDR3 sequence is CASSVLAGEVLETQYF. The CDR3 DNA is TGTGCCAGCAGCGTACTAGCGGGAGAAGTGTTGGAGACCCAGTACTTC.

The chain couples TRBV7-9 to TRBJ1-1; D might be TRBD1 (6 bases). The length of the CDR3 is 12 residues. Germline V gene data show CDR1 as SEHNR and CDR2 as FQNEAQ (reference sequence). V was trimmed by 5 bases and J by 9 bases, leaving 13 bases between them. Here the CDR3 DNA reads TGTGCCAGCAGCCCAAGACAGGAACAAGCTTTCTTT. Residues: CASSPRQEQAFF.

The V and J genes are TRBV10-2 and TRBJ2-7; tentatively, D is TRBD1 (5 bases). The CDR3 sequence is 14 residues long. The ends were cut back, 2 bases at V and 3 bases at J, with 11 bases in the middle. The germline V gene encodes CDR1 WSHSY and CDR2 SAAADI. The CDR3 is CASSEGRVIYEQYF. For the CDR3, the DNA is TGCGCCAGCAGTGAGGGCAGGGTCATCTACGAGCAGTACTTC.

V usage is TRBV10-1 and J usage is TRBJ2-2; 8 bases agree with TRBD1. Germline CDR1 and CDR2: WNHNN and SYGVQD (reference sequence). The V segment lost 6 bases and the J segment 13 bases; nucleotides outside the gene matches: 7. The length of the CDR3 is 12 residues. CDR3 nucleotide sequence: TGCGCCAGCAGCCCAGGACAGGGCGTGCTGTTTTTT. Translating gives CASSPGQGVLFF.

The rearrangement links TRBV10-3 to TRBJ1-2; TRBD1 matches at 7 bases. There are 13 residues in the CDR3. After removal of 6 bases from V and 8 bases from J, the junction contained 9 bases not matched to a gene. From germline, CDR1 is ENHRY and CDR2 SYGVKD. CDR3 amino acids: CAISQGVGRGYTF. CDR3 bases: TGTGCCATCAGCCAGGGGGTTGGGAGGGGCTACACCTTC.

This clonotype was observed at least ten times. The CDR3 coding sequence is TGTGCCAGTAGTCCTGGTGGGCAGCCCACTGAAGCTTTCTTT. Protein sequence: CASSPGGQPTEAFF. The chain is built from TRBV19 and TRBJ1-1, with no clear D. CDR3 length: 14 residues. V was trimmed by 5 bases and J by 4 bases, leaving 14 bases between them. Germline CDR1 is LNHDA and CDR2 is SQIVND (reference sequence).

A few counts support this clonotype. This chain joins TRBV18 and TRBJ1-5; possibly TRBD1 for D (5 bases). V shed 4 bases and J shed 3 bases, with 13 bases lying between them. Germline-derived CDR1 and CDR2 are KGHSH and LQKENI. This CDR3 spans 15 amino acids. CDR3 region: CASSLTRQTNQPQHF. For the CDR3, the DNA is TGTGCCAGCTCACTAACAAGACAGACCAATCAGCCCCAGCATTTT.

The chain links TRBV7-3 to TRBJ2-1; D remains unclear. V shed 2 bases and J shed 8 bases, with 10 bases lying between them. The CDR3 runs to 13 residues. In germline, CDR1 is SGHTA, CDR2 FQGTGA. CDR3 in DNA: TGTGCCAGCAGCTTAGGGATGAGCGATGAGCAGTTCTTC. It yields the protein CASSLGMSDEQFF.

The V gene is TRBV10-2, the J gene TRBJ2-7; 8 bases are a match to TRBD2. The germline V gene encodes CDR1 WSHSY and CDR2 SAAADI. This CDR3 spans 14 amino acids. V trimming: 6 bases; J trimming: 6 bases; junction bases outside the gene matches: 10. The CDR3 reads CASRKELAASEQYF. The DNA of the CDR3 is TGCGCCAGCAGAAAGGAACTAGCGGCCTCCGAGCAGTACTTC.

This clonotype was observed many times. The V call is TRBV5-1, the J call TRBJ1-5; D unclear. Trimming removed 0 bases at V and 5 bases at J, with 12 bases between. Germline CDR1 SGHRS, CDR2 YFSETQ. The CDR3 loop spans 15 amino acids. This CDR3 reads CASSLAPVGDQPQHF. The DNA of the CDR3 is TGCGCCAGCAGCTTGGCCCCGGTTGGGGATCAGCCCCAGCATTTT.

This clonotype was seen ten or more times. The chain carries TRBV9 and TRBJ2-7, with TRBD1 as a possible D gene (6 bases). V gave up 3 bases and J gave up 4 bases, with 17 bases separating them. The CDR3 contains 15 residues. Looked up from germline, CDR1 is SGDLS and CDR2 is YYNGEE. The CDR3 is CASSDSGTPIYEQYF. The CDR3 DNA reads TGTGCCAGCAGCGATTCCGGGACACCTATATACGAGCAGTACTTC.

The chain couples TRBV25-1 to TRBJ1-2; D perhaps matches TRBD1 (6 bases). The CDR3 runs to 13 residues. The germline V gene encodes CDR1 MGHDK and CDR2 SYGVNS. Trimming left V 0 bases short and J 8 bases short, with 10 bases between. CDR3 in DNA: TGTGCCAGCAGTGAATATAGGGGGAGCGGCTACACCTTC. Amino acids: CASSEYRGSGYTF.

V and J are TRBV20-1 and TRBJ1-2; D possibly corresponds to TRBD1 (5 bases). Germline values: CDR1 DFQATT, CDR2 SNEGSKA (reference sequence). The CDR3 spans 12 residues. V lost 1 base and J 7 bases, leaving 10 bases between the germline ends. CDR3 protein: CSARVSGRGYTF. The CDR3, as DNA: TGCAGTGCTAGAGTCTCAGGGCGTGGCTACACCTTC.

This clonotype was seen many times. The chain employs TRBV2 and TRBJ2-7, with 7 bases matching TRBD1. Germline V CDR1 and CDR2: SNHLY, FYNNEI. The CDR3 is made up of 15 amino acids. V lost 5 bases to trimming and J lost 5 bases; unmatched junction nucleotides: 12. The CDR3 region is CASSLLWDSVDEQYF. The CDR3 nucleotides are TGTGCCAGCAGTCTCCTTTGGGACAGTGTCGACGAGCAGTACTTC.

The genes are TRBV24-1 and TRBJ2-5; D is perhaps TRBD1 or TRBD2 (5 bases each). Per the germline V gene, CDR1 is KGHDR and CDR2 is SFDVKD. Trimming shortened V by 0 bases and J by 1 base, and 14 bases separated the two germline ends. This CDR3 has 17 residues. The CDR3 DNA is TGTGCCACCAGTGATTTGCAAATCCGGGGCACCCAAGAGACCCAGTACTTC. Encoded protein: CATSDLQIRGTQETQYF.

DNA of the CDR3: TGTGCCAGCAGCCCCAACGGGGTAGCGGCCCAAGAGACCCAGTACTTC. Amino acid sequence: CASSPNGVAAQETQYF. The chain recombines TRBV7-2 with TRBJ2-5; possibly TRBD2 for D (6 bases). V was shortened by 5 bases and J by 1 base, with 17 bases between the two germline ends. The CDR3 totals 16 residues. Looked up from germline, CDR1 is SGHTA and CDR2 is FQGNSA. Full variable domain (outside the CDR3, taken from reference TRBV7-2 and TRBJ2-5): GAGVSQSPSNKVTEKGKDVELRCDPISGHTALYWYRQSLGQGLEFLIYFQGNSAPDKSGLPSDRFSAERTGGSVSTLTIQRTQQEDSAVYLCASSPNGVAAQETQYFGPGTRLLVL.

A remark on this clonotype: Since a much larger clone is just one base distant, this may be a read error. The chain recombines TRBV5-6 with TRBJ1-3; D is ambiguous. Deletions cut 0 bases from V and 0 bases from J, with 7 bases between. This CDR3 spans 15 amino acids. The V gene's germline CDR1 is SGHDT and CDR2 YYEEEE. CDR3 DNA sequence: TGTGCCAGCAGCTTGGCCTTGTTCTCTGGAAACACCATATATTTT. Its translation: CASSLALFSGNTIYF.